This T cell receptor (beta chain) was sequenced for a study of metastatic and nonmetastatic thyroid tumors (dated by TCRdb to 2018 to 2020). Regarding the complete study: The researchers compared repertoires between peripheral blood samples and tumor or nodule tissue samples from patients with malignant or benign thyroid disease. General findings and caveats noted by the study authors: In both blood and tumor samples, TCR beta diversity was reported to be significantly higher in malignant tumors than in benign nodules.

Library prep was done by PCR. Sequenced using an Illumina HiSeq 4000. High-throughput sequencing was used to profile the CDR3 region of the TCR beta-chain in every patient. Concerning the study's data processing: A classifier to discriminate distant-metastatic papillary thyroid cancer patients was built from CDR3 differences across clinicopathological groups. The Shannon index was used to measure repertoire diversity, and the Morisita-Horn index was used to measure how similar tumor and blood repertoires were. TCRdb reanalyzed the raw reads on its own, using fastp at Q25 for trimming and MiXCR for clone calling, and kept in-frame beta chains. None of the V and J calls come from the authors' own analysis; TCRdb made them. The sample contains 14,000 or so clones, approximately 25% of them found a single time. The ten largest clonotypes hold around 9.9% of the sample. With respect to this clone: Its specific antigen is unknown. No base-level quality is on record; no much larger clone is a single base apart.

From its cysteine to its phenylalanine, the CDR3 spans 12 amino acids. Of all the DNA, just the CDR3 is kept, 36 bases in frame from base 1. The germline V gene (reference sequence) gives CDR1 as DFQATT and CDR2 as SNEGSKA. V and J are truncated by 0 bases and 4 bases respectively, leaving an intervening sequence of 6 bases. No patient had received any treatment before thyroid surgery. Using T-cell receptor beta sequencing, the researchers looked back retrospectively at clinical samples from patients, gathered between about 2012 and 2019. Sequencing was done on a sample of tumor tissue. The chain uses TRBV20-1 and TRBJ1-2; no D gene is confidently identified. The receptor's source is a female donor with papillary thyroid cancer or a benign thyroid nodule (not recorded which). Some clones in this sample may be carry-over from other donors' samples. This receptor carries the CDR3 CSAREGIYGYTF. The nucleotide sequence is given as TGCAGTGCTAGAGAGGGAATCTATGGCTACACCTTC.